The following is a T cell receptor beta chain sequence with its context. The entry originates in a study of blood T cell repertoires in COVID-19. Produced via immunoSEQ multiplex PCR; TCRdb's table is partial and in-frame only. The repertoire holds some 150,000 clones, with approximately 85% as singletons. The clonotype comes from a man aged 50-60 years with acute or convalescent COVID-19. Sequencing used peripheral blood.

Here the CDR3 reads CASSSGKGASSYNEQFF. CDR3 coding DNA: TGTGCCAGCAGTTCAGGAAAGGGGGCTAGCTCCTACAATGAGCAGTTCTTC. V and J are TRBV11-3 and TRBJ2-1, with 7 positions matching TRBD1. Germline CDR1 reads SGHNT; CDR2 reads YENEEA. Losses at the gene ends were 6 bases for V and 0 bases for J; bases not matched to a gene: 11. The CDR3 spans 17 residues.